Sequencing of this T cell receptor (beta chain) was carried out in a study of T-cell memory formation after mild COVID-19. General study results and limits: CD4+ contracting clones were found mainly in CM and EM, and CD8+ ones in EMRA. Second-wave clones reaching peak frequency on day 37 lacked confirmed SARS-CoV-2 specificity. Among clones contracting day 15 to 85, CD4/CD8 was balanced, whereas later expanders leaned CD4+. Memory sampled before infection contained some responding clones, suggesting cross-reactive memory joined.

MiXCR was run by TCRdb on the 5' RACE reads, yielding one entry per CDR3 protein. The sample carries roughly 150,000 distinct CDR3 sequences, under 15% recorded once. In regard to this clonotype: Its cognate antigen is unknown.

The sample was PBMCs or a T cell subset sorted from them (not recorded which). The clonotype comes from a man aged 18 to 29 who had mild COVID-19 (a few samples of this study predate the infection). Cell type and time point are not known.

The CDR3 loop is CASSHQGRTQYF. CDR3 DNA: TGTGCCAGCAGCCATCAGGGGAGGACGCAGTATTTT. V is TRBV4-2 and J is TRBJ2-3, with D perhaps TRBD1 or TRBD2 (6 bases each). The germline CDR1 and CDR2 sequences are LGHNA and YNFKEQ. The CDR3 is 12 amino acids. The germline V and J ends were trimmed by 3 bases and 9 bases, with 10 bases remaining between them.